These 6 T cell receptor beta chains came from one sample sequenced in a study of Graves' ophthalmopathy and Graves' hyperthyroidism. Scientists amplified the TCR beta CDR3 regions from RNA transcripts. The library came from an HTBI-primed first-round RT-PCR and a second-round multiplex PCR. TCRdb processed the multiplex PCR reads anew with MiXCR; each CDR3 protein has one entry. The table lists about 1.1 million distinct CDR3 sequences, about 35% of them singletons. Sequenced sample: peripheral blood or thyroid tissue (not recorded which). These receptors came from an adult man with Graves' hyperthyroidism.

The table lists this clonotype with many counts. The V call is TRBV29-1, the J call TRBJ2-7; 14 bases match TRBD2. CDR1 is SQVTM, CDR2 ANQGSEA, per germline. The CDR3 has 13 residues. Unmatched junction bases numbered 2, after V lost 6 bases and J lost 4 bases. CDR3 bases: TGCAGCGTCGGGACTAGCGGGAGTTACGAGCAGTACTTC. Residues: CSVGTSGSYEQYF.

This clonotype appeared a few times. The genes are TRBV5-6 and TRBJ1-1; a weak D match, TRBD1 (5 bases). The V gene lost 7 bases and the J gene lost 5 bases, with 15 bases spanning the gap. Germline V gene sequence: CDR1 SGHDT, CDR2 YYEEEE. This CDR3 has 13 residues. The CDR3 is CASSPAGRTEAFF. The CDR3 DNA sequence: TGTGCCAGCTCACCAGCGGGACGGACTGAAGCTTTCTTT.

This clonotype was recorded at least ten times. The chain is built from TRBV2 and TRBJ2-5; D might be TRBD2 (6 bases). The V gene lost 11 bases and the J gene lost 2 bases, with 15 bases spanning the gap. Germline V gives CDR1 SNHLY, CDR2 FYNNEI. The CDR3 has 13 residues. The CDR3 region is CAPRGMWQETQYF. The CDR3 DNA follows: TGTGCCCCCCGGGGGATGTGGCAAGAGACCCAGTACTTC.

This clonotype was counted at least ten times. V gene TRBV4-1 combines with J gene TRBJ1-1; unclear D gene. The CDR3 sequence is 14 residues long. Trimming left V 2 bases short and J 0 bases short, with 7 bases between. Germline-derived CDR1 and CDR2 are MGHRA and YSYEKL. The CDR3 region is CASSQPTLNTEAFF. The CDR3 region has the DNA TGCGCCAGCAGCCAACCAACCCTGAACACTGAAGCTTTCTTT.

Remarks on this clonotype: An end of the junction differs from the germline gene, which may be a read error. The chain employs TRBV7-2 and TRBJ2-7; D unresolved. CDR3 length equals 16 residues. From germline, CDR1 is SGHTA and CDR2 FQGNSA. This CDR3 reads CASSQGRPILSYEQYF. The DNA of the CDR3 is TGCGCCAGCAGCCAAGGGCGGCCGATACTATCCTACGAGCAGTACTTC.

Ten or more counts support this clonotype. The chain couples TRBV7-2 to TRBJ1-1; D is unresolved. Germline-derived CDR1 and CDR2 are SGHTA and FQGNSA. Trimming cost V 5 bases and J 4 bases, with 14 bases left between them. The CDR3 loop spans 14 amino acids. In nucleotides, the CDR3 is TGTGCCAGCAGCCTCTCGGGCCTTTTCACTGAAGCTTTCTTT. It codes for CASSLSGLFTEAFF. The complete variable domain, with remaining parts taken from reference TRBV7-2 and TRBJ1-1, reads GAGVSQSPSNKVTEKGKDVELRCDPISGHTALYWYRQSLGQGLEFLIYFQGNSAPDKSGLPSDRFSAERTGGSVSTLTIQRTQQEDSAVYLCASSLSGLFTEAFFGQGTRLTVV.